The 16 T cell receptor beta chains given below trace back to one sample, sequenced in a study of blood T cell repertoires in COVID-19. TCRdb keeps only in-frame clones here, not all; method: immunoSEQ multiplex PCR. This table has 50,000 or so clones, around nine tenths appearing once. Sequencing was performed on peripheral blood. The receptor source for this set is a woman aged 80 or over with acute or convalescent COVID-19.

The rearrangement joins TRBV9 to TRBJ2-1, with TRBD2 matching over 12 bases. Germline V gives CDR1 SGDLS, CDR2 YYNGEE. CDR3 size: 15 residues. The trim removed 4 bases at V and 8 bases at J, leaving 7 bases unmatched. In DNA, the CDR3 is TGTGCCAGCAGCTCGCCTAGCGGGAGGGGGGATGAGCAGTTCTTC. This sequence encodes CASSSPSGRGDEQFF. Full variable domain (rest looked up from reference TRBV9 and TRBJ2-1): DSGVTQTPKHLITATGQRVTLRCSPRSGDLSVYWYQQSLDQGLQFLIQYYNGEERAKGNILERFSAQQFPDLHSELNLSSLELGDSALYFCASSSPSGRGDEQFFGPGTRLTVL.

The chain couples TRBV3-1 (or the pseudogene TRBV3-2) to TRBJ2-5, with D tentatively TRBD2 (5 bases). The CDR3 is made up of 16 amino acids. Looked up from germline, CDR1 is LGHDT and CDR2 is YNNKEL (reference sequence). The V gene lost 2 bases and the J gene lost 5 bases, with 18 bases spanning the gap. The CDR3 here is CASSQPPWTYRETQYF. The CDR3 DNA follows: TGTGCCAGCAGCCAACCCCCATGGACTTACCGGGAGACCCAGTACTTC.

This rearrangement joins TRBV11-3 to TRBJ2-1, with TRBD2 matching over 8 bases. V gave up 2 bases and J gave up 9 bases; unmatched junction bases: 6. The CDR3 is 14 residues long. The V gene's germline CDR1 is SGHNT and CDR2 YENEEA. CDR3 in DNA: TGTGCCAGCAGCTTACTCGACGCGGGGGGTGAGCAGTTCTTC. It specifies CASSLLDAGGEQFF.

The rearrangement joins TRBV19 to TRBJ1-4, with 10 bases fitting TRBD1. CDR1 and CDR2 (germline): LNHDA, SQIVND (reference sequence). The CDR3 runs 18 residues. Losses at the gene ends were 5 bases for V and 3 bases for J; bases not matched to a gene: 12. The CDR3 protein is CASSFKGTGEFANEKLFF. CDR3 nucleotides: TGTGCCAGTAGTTTCAAGGGGACAGGGGAGTTTGCTAATGAAAAACTGTTTTTT.

The rearrangement uses TRBV19 and TRBJ1-2, with 9 bases aligning to TRBD1. The CDR3 sequence is 15 residues long. The germline CDR1 and CDR2 sequences are LNHDA and SQIVND (reference sequence). Unmatched junction bases numbered 8, after V lost 4 bases and J lost 5 bases. The CDR3: CASSKGTGLAYGYTF. Written as DNA, the CDR3 is TGTGCCAGTAGTAAGGGGACAGGGCTCGCTTATGGCTACACCTTC.

V and J are TRBV27 and TRBJ2-2; 16 bases match TRBD2. CDR1 MNHEY and CDR2 SMNVEV come from the germline V gene (reference sequence). This CDR3 spans 18 amino acids. V was clipped by 5 bases and J by 4 bases; unmatched bases: 7. The CDR3 nucleotides are TGTGCCAGCAGTAGAATGGGACTAGCGGGAGGGAGCACCGGGGAGCTGTTTTTT. Its translation: CASSRMGLAGGSTGELFF.

This sequence joins TRBV6-2 or TRBV6-3 and TRBJ2-3; D gene unclear. This CDR3 is built from 12 residues. The germline V and J ends were trimmed by 5 bases and 6 bases, with 9 bases remaining between them. CDR1 and CDR2 from the germline V gene are MNHEY and SVGEGT. The CDR3 loop is CASSPRLDTQYF. CDR3 nucleotide sequence: TGTGCCAGCAGTCCACGACTGGATACGCAGTATTTT.

This clone has just a few counts. This chain uses TRBV7-3 with TRBJ2-2, with 10 bases that match TRBD2. The CDR3 extends over 20 amino acids. The V gene's germline CDR1 is SGHTA and CDR2 FQGTGA. Losses at the gene ends were 2 bases for V and 5 bases for J; bases not matched to a gene: 17. CDR3 region: CASSLSPGLADVLRTGELFF. The CDR3 DNA follows: TGTGCCAGCAGCTTATCCCCAGGACTAGCGGACGTTCTGAGGACCGGGGAGCTGTTTTTT.

The rearrangement joins TRBV11-3 to TRBJ2-7; TRBD2 agrees at 7 bases. The CDR3 covers 14 residues. V dropped 3 bases and J dropped 6; count of bases not matched to a gene: 8. Germline CDR1 is SGHNT and CDR2 is YENEEA. CDR3 nucleotide sequence: TGTGCCAGCAGCTTGGACGGACTAGTAGCCGAGCAGTACTTC. Residues: CASSLDGLVAEQYF.

This clone was counted once. In DNA form, the CDR3 reads TGTGCCAGCAGCTTGGGACTAGCGGGAGCTGAGCAGTTCTTC. Translated, it gives CASSLGLAGAEQFF. This chain links TRBV7-3 with TRBJ2-1, with TRBD2 matching over 14 bases. Germline lookup yields CDR1 SGHTA and CDR2 FQGTGA. V lost 3 bases, J lost 9 bases, and 1 base stayed unmatched. This CDR3 is built from 14 residues.

The chain recombines TRBV9 with TRBJ1-6, with a weak D call TRBD1 (6 bases). The V and J ends lost 3 bases and 7 bases respectively, with 14 bases between them. The CDR3 length is 15 residues. Germline V gene data show CDR1 as SGDLS and CDR2 as YYNGEE. The CDR3: CASSAESTGNSPLHF. CDR3 sequence (DNA): TGTGCCAGCAGCGCCGAATCCACAGGGAATTCACCCCTCCACTTT.

The genes are TRBV9 and TRBJ2-1; 9 positions match TRBD1. CDR3 length equals 15 residues. In germline, CDR1 is SGDLS, CDR2 YYNGEE. V dropped 3 bases and J dropped 3; count of bases not matched to a gene: 4. The CDR3 nucleotides are TGTGCCAGCAGCGAGACAGGGGGGGACTACAATGAGCAGTTCTTC. Amino acid sequence: CASSETGGDYNEQFF.

The J gene is TRBJ1-3, the V gene TRBV5-6; D may be TRBD1 (5 bases). Germline V gene data show CDR1 as SGHDT and CDR2 as YYEEEE. The CDR3 length is 16 residues. V lost 1 base to trimming and J lost 0 bases, with 11 bases between them. The chain's CDR3 is CASSLTGKFSGNTIYF. For the CDR3, the DNA is TGTGCCAGCAGCTTGACAGGAAAGTTCTCTGGAAACACCATATATTTT.

V is TRBV2 and J is TRBJ1-5; 10 bases are a match to TRBD1. The ends lost 5 bases at V and 4 bases at J; junction bases unmatched: 2. Germline CDR1 is SNHLY and CDR2 is FYNNEI. The CDR3 has 14 amino acids. The CDR3 DNA follows: TGTGCCAGCAGTTCGGGACAGGGGAATCAGCCCCAGCATTTT. Residues: CASSSGQGNQPQHF.

The chain couples TRBV28 to TRBJ1-2, with a weak D call TRBD1 (5 bases). Germline CDR1 is MDHEN and CDR2 is SYDVKM. V lost 5 bases and J lost 3, with 19 bases in between. The CDR3 loop spans 16 amino acids. The CDR3 loop reads CASSPGGGPQDYGYTF. Here the CDR3 DNA reads TGTGCCAGCAGTCCCGGGGGGGGACCCCAAGACTATGGCTACACCTTC.

The V gene is TRBV7-8, the J gene TRBJ2-3, with 12 bases matching TRBD2. The J segment lost 6 bases and the V segment lost 1 base, leaving 8 bases of the junction unmatched. The CDR3 extends over 17 amino acids. Germline V gene data show CDR1 as SGHVS and CDR2 as FQNEAQ. The CDR3 is CASSLGLSLAGGDTQYF. Here the CDR3 DNA reads TGTGCCAGCAGCTTAGGACTCTCGCTAGCGGGAGGGGATACGCAGTATTTT.